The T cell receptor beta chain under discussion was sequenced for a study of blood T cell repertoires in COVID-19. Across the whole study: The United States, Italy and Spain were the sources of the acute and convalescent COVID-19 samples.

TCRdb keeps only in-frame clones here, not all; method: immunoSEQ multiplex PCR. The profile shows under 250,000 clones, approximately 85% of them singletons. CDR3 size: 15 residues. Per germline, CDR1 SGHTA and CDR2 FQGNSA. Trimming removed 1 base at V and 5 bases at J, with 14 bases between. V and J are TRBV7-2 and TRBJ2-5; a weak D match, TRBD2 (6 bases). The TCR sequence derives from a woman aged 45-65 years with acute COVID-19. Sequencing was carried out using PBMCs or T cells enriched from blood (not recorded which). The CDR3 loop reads CASSLVWGGRETQYF. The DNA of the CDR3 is TGTGCCAGCAGCTTAGTCTGGGGAGGAAGGGAGACCCAGTACTTC.